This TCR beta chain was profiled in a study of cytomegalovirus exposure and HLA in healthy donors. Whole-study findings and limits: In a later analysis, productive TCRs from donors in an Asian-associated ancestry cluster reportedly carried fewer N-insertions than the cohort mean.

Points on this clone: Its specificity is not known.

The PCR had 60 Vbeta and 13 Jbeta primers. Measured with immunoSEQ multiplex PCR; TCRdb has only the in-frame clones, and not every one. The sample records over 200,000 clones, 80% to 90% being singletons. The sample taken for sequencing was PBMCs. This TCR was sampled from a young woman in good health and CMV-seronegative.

The CDR3 DNA reads as TGCGCCAGCAGCTTGGCACAGGAGTCCTACGAGCAGTACTTC. Its protein product is CASSLAQESYEQYF. The rearrangement uses TRBV5-1 and TRBJ2-7; a possible D gene is TRBD1 (5 bases). The germline V gene has CDR1 SGHRS and CDR2 YFSETQ. This CDR3 comprises 14 residues. V dropped 0 bases and J dropped 1 base, with 8 bases sitting between them.